One TCR beta chain is described in this entry. Its target is not known. These data originate in a study of beta chain features in type 1 diabetes. Overall study results and limits: A PCR bias possibly favoring shorter templates would apply equally to patients and controls. TCRB CDR3 length was moderately but significantly reduced in all four CD4+ subsets of Type 1 diabetes patients.

Every isolated RNA sample was fully reverse transcribed, so sequencing captured expressed TCRB transcripts. Sequencing was performed with immunoSEQ multiplex PCR; in TCRdb, only in-frame clones are kept and a portion is missing. The sample carries about 450,000 clones, approximately 10% recorded once. V lost 6 bases, J lost 7 bases, and 16 bases lay in between. This CDR3 is 14 amino acids long. Germline V gene data show CDR1 as SEHNR and CDR2 as FQNEAQ (reference sequence). The chain has TRBV7-9 and TRBJ1-5; no firm D call. This receptor was obtained from a young woman in good health. Sequencing was carried out using naive CD4+ T cells from blood. CDR3 nucleotides: TGTGCCAGCAGTCGAGCGGACGGTTTGCAGCCCCAGCATTTT. The encoded protein is CASSRADGLQPQHF.